Reported below is one TCR beta chain. The data originate from a study of blood T cell repertoires in COVID-19. Study summary: The cDNA or gDNA used as material had been derived from T cells, B-cell-depleted T cells, or PBMCs.

Measured with immunoSEQ multiplex PCR; TCRdb has only the in-frame clones, and not every one. This table has fewer than 350,000 clones, about 83% appearing once. The CDR3 is 15 residues long. Per the germline V gene, CDR1 is PRHDT and CDR2 is FYEKMQ (reference sequence). Trimming removed 6 bases at V and 6 bases at J, with 18 bases between. Individuals drawn from 20 to 25 US areas were roughly 18 to 89 years old. Clinical history reported by participants formed the basis on which cohorts were assigned. Two consecutive negative NP/OP PCR tests, clearance, or resolved symptoms defined Cohort 3 recovery.

The sample consisted of PBMCs or T cells enriched from blood (not recorded which). The receptor comes from a woman aged 40-49 years who had recovered from COVID-19. The V gene is TRBV13, the J gene TRBJ2-4; D might be TRBD1 (5 bases). CDR3 in amino acids: CASSSSQGTGNIQYF. CDR3 nucleotides: TGTGCCAGCAGTTCGTCCCAGGGCACGGGAAACATTCAGTACTTC.